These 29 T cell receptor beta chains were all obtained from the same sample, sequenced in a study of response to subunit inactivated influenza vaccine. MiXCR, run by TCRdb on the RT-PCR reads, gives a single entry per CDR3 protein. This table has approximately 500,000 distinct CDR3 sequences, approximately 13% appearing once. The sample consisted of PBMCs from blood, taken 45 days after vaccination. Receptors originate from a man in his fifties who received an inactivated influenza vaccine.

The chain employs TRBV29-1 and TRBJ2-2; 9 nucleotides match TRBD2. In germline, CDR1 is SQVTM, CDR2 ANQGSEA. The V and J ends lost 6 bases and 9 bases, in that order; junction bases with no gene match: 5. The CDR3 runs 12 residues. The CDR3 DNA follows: TGCAGCGTGTCTAGCGGGATGAGGGAGCTGTTTTTT. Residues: CSVSSGMRELFF.

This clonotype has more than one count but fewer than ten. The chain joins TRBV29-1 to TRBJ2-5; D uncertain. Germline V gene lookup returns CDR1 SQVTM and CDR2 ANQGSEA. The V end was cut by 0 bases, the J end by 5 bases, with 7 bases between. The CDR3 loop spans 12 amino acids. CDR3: CSVEDYRETQYF. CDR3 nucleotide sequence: TGCAGCGTTGAAGACTATCGGGAGACCCAGTACTTC. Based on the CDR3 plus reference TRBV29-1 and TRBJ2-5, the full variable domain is SAVISQKPSRDICQRGTSLTIQCQVDSQVTMMFWYRQQPGQSLTLIATANQGSEATYESGFVIDKFPISRPNLTFSTLTVSNMSPEDSSIYLCSVEDYRETQYFGPGTRLLVL.

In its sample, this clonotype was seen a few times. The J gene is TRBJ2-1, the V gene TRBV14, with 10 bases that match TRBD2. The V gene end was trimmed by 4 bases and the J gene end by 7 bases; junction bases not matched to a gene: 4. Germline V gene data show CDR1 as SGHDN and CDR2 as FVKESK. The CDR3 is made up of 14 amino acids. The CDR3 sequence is CASSRVSGRNEQFF. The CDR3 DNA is TGTGCCAGCAGCCGAGTTAGCGGGAGGAATGAGCAGTTCTTC.

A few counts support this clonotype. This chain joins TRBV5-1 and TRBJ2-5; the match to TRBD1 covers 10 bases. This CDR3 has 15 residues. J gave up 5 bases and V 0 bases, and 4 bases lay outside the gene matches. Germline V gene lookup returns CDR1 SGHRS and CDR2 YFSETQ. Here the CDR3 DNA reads TGCGCCAGCAGCTTGGGACAGGGGGCGTCGGAGACCCAGTACTTC. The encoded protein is CASSLGQGASETQYF.

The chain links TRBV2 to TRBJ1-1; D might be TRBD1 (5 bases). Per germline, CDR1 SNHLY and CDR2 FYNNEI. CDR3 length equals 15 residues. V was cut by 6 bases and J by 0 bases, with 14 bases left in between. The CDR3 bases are TGTGCCAGCAGCGCCGGGACGGTATTGAACACTGAAGCTTTCTTT. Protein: CASSAGTVLNTEAFF.

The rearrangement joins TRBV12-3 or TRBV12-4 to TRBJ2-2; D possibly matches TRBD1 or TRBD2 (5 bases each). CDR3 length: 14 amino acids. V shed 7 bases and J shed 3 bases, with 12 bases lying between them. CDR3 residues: CASNPGPYTGELFF. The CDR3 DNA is TGTGCCAGCAACCCGGGACCCTACACCGGGGAGCTGTTTTTT.

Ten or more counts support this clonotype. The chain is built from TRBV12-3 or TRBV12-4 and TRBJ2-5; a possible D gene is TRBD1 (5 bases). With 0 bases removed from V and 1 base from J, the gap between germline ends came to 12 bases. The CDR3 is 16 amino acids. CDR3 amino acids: CASSLAGAHRQETQYF. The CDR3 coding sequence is TGTGCCAGCAGTTTAGCAGGGGCTCACCGCCAAGAGACCCAGTACTTC.

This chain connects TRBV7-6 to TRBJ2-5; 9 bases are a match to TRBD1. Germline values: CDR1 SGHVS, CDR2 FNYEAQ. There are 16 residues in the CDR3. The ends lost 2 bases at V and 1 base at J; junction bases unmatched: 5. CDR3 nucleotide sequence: TGTGCCAGCAGCTTACCGACAGGGGGAAGCCAAGAGACCCAGTACTTC. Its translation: CASSLPTGGSQETQYF.

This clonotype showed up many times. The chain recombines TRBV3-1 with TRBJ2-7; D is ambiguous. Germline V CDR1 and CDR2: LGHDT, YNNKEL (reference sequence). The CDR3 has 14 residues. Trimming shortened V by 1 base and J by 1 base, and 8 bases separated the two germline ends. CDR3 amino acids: CASSQGRRSYEQYF. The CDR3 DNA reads TGTGCCAGCAGCCAAGGCCGGAGATCCTACGAGCAGTACTTC.

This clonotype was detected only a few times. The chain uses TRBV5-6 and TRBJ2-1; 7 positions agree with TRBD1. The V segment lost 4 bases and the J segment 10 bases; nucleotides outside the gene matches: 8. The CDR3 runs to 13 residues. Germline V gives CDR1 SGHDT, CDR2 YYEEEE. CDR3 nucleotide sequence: TGTGCCAGCAGCCGCACAGGGGTGGCGGAGCAGTTCTTC. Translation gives CASSRTGVAEQFF.

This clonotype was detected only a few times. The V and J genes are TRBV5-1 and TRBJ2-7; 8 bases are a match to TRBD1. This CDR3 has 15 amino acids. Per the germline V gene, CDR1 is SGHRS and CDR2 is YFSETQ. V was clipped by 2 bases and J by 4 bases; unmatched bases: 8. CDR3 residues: CASSFPGTGDYEQYF. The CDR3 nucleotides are TGCGCCAGCAGCTTCCCCGGGACAGGCGATTACGAGCAGTACTTC.

The CDR3: CASRMTGGFQGTEAFF. The CDR3 DNA is TGTGCCAGCAGAATGACAGGGGGCTTTCAGGGCACTGAAGCTTTCTTT. J is TRBJ1-1 and V is TRBV7-9, with 10 bases lining up with TRBD1. This CDR3 has 16 amino acids. V lost 6 bases, J lost 4 bases, and 11 bases stayed unmatched. From germline, CDR1 is SEHNR and CDR2 FQNEAQ (reference sequence).

The CDR3 is CASSARENTEAFF. CDR3 DNA: TGTGCCAGCAGCGCGAGGGAGAACACTGAAGCTTTCTTT. The rearrangement joins TRBV6-2 or TRBV6-3 to TRBJ1-1; D uncertain. The CDR3 covers 13 residues. Germline V lookup: CDR1 MNHEY, CDR2 SVGEGT. The ends were cut back, 6 bases at V and 1 base at J, with 9 bases in the middle.

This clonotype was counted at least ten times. The CDR3 here is CASSLEGDEAFF. The CDR3 region has the DNA TGCGCCAGCAGCTTGGAGGGGGATGAAGCTTTCTTT. The V call is TRBV5-1, the J call TRBJ1-1, with a tentative D call TRBD1 (6 bases). The V and J ends lost 0 bases and 7 bases respectively, with 7 bases between them. This CDR3 has 12 residues. Germline CDR1 SGHRS, CDR2 YFSETQ.

The CDR3 coding sequence is TGTGCCAGCAGCTCAGAGACAGGCACCTACGAGCAGTACTTC. Its protein is CASSSETGTYEQYF. The rearrangement joins TRBV7-9 to TRBJ2-7; D possibly corresponds to TRBD1 (6 bases). The CDR3 is made up of 14 amino acids. CDR1 SEHNR and CDR2 FQNEAQ come from the germline V gene (reference sequence). V lost 4 bases and J lost 2, with 12 bases in between.

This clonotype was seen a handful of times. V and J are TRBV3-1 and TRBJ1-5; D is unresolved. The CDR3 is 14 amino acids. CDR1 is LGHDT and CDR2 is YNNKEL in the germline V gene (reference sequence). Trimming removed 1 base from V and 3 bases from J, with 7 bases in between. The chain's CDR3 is CASSQAGNNQPQHF. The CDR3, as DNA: TGTGCCAGCAGCCAAGCGGGCAACAATCAGCCCCAGCATTTT.

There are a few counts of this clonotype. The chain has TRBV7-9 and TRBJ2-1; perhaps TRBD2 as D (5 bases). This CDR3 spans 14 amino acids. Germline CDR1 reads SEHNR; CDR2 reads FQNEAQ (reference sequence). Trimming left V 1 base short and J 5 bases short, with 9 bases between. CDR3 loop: CASSLGEWDNEQFF. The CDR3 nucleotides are TGTGCCAGCAGCTTAGGGGAGTGGGACAATGAGCAGTTCTTC. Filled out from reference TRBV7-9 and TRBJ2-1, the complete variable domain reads DTGVSQNPRHKITKRGQNVTFRCDPISEHNRLYWYRQTLGQGPEFLTYFQNEAQLEKSRLLSDRFSAERPKGSFSTLEIQRTEQGDSAMYLCASSLGEWDNEQFFGPGTRLTVL.

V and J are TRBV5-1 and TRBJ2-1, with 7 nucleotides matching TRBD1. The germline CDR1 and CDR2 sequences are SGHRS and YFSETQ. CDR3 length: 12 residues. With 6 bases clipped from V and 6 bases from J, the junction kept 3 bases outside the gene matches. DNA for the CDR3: TGCGCCAGCAAGGGACAGTCCAATGAGCAGTTCTTC. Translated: CASKGQSNEQFF.

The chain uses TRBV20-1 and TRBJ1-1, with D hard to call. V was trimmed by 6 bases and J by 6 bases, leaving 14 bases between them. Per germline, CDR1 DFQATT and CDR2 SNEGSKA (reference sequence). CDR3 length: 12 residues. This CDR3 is CSAKSLLAEAFF. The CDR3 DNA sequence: TGCAGTGCCAAAAGCCTGCTGGCTGAAGCTTTCTTT.

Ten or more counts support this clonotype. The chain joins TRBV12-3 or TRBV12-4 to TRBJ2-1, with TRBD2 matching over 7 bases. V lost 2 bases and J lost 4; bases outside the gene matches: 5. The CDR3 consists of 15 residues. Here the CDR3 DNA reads TGTGCCAGCAGTTTAAGGGACTATTCTTACAATGAGCAGTTCTTC. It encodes CASSLRDYSYNEQFF.

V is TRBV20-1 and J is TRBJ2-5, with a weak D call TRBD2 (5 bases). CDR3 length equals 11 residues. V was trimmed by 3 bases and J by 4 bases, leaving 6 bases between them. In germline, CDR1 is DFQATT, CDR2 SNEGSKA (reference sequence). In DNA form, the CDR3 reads TGCAGTGCTAGCGGGATAGAGACCCAGTACTTC. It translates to CSASGIETQYF.

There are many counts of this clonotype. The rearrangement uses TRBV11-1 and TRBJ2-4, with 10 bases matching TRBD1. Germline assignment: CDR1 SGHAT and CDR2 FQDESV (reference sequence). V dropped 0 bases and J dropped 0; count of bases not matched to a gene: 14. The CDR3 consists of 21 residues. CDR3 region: CASSLADWDRGNVLAKNIQYF. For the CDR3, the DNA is TGTGCCAGCAGCTTAGCGGATTGGGACAGGGGTAATGTACTAGCCAAAAACATTCAGTACTTC.

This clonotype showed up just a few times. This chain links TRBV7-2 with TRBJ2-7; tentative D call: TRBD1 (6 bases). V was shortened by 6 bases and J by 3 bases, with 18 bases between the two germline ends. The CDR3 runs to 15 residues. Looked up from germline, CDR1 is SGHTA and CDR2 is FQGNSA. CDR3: CASRWVHGQFYEQYF. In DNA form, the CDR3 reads TGTGCCAGCAGATGGGTCCATGGACAGTTCTACGAGCAGTACTTC.

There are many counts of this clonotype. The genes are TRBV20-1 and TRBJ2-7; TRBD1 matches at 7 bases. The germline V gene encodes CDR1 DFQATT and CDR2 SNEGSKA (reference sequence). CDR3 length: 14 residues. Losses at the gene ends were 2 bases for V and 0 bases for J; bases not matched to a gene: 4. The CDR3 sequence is CSARSRQGSYEQYF. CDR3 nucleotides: TGCAGTGCTAGATCCCGACAGGGCTCCTACGAGCAGTACTTC.

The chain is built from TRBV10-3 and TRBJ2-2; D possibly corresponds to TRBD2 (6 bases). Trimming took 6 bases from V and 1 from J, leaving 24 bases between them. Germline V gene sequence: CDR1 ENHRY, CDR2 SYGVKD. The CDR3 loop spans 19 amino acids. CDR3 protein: CAISPSIAVPDGNTGELFF. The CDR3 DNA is TGTGCCATCAGCCCCAGTATAGCGGTCCCTGACGGGAACACCGGGGAGCTGTTTTTT.

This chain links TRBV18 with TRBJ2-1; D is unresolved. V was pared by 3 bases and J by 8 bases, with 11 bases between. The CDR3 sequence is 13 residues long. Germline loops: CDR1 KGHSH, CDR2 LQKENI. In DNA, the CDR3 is TGTGCCAGCTCACCCAGTCCCTGGGATGAGCAGTTCTTC. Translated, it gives CASSPSPWDEQFF.

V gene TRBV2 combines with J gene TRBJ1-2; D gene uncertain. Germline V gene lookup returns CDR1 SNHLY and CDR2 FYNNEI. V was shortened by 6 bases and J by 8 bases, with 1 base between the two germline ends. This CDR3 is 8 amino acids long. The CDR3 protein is CASRGYTF. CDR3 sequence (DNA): TGTGCCAGCAGGGGCTACACCTTC.

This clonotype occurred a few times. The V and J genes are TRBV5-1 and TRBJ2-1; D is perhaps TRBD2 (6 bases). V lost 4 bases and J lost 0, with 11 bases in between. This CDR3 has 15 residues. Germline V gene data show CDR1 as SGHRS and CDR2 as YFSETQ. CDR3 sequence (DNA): TGCGCCAGCAGCGTTACGGGAGACTCCTACAATGAGCAGTTCTTC. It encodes CASSVTGDSYNEQFF.

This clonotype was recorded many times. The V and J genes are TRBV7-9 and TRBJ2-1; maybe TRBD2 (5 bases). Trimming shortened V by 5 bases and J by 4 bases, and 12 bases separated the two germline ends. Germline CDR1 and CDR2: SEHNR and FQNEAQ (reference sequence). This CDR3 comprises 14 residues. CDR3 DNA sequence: TGTGCCAGCAGCCCTGACGGCGGGTACAATGAGCAGTTCTTC. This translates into CASSPDGGYNEQFF. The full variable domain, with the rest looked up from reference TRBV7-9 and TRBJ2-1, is DTGVSQNPRHKITKRGQNVTFRCDPISEHNRLYWYRQTLGQGPEFLTYFQNEAQLEKSRLLSDRFSAERPKGSFSTLEIQRTEQGDSAMYLCASSPDGGYNEQFFGPGTRLTVL.